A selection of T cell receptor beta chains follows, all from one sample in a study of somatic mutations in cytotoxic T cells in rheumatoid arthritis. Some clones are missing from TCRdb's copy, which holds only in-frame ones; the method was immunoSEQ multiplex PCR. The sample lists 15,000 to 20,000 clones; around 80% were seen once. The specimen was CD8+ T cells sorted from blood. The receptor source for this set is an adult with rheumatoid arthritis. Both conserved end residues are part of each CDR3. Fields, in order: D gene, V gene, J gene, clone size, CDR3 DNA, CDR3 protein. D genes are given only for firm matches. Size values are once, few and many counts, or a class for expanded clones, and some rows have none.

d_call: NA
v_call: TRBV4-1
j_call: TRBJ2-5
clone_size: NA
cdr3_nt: TGCGCCAGCAGCCAAGAGCAGGACGCGATGAGGGAAGAGACCCAGTACTTC
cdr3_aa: CASSQEQDAMREETQYF

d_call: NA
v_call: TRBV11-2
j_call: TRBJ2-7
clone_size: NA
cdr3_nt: TGTGCCAGCAGCATTTGGGCCTACGAGCAGTACTTC
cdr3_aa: CASSIWAYEQYF

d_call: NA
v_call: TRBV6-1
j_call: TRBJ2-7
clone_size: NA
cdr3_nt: TGTGCCAGCAGGCTAGGGGTGCGCGAGCAGTACTTC
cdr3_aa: CASRLGVREQYF

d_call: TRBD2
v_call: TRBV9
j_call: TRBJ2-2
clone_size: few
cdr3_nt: TGTGCCAGCAGTTCAAGATCTGGGCTAGCGGGAGTTCTCCCCGGGGAGCTGTTTTTT
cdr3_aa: CASSSRSGLAGVLPGELFF

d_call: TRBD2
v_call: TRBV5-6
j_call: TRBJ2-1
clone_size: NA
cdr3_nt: TGTGCCAGCAGCTTCGCGGGACTAGCGGATGAGCAGTTCTTC
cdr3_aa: CASSFAGLADEQFF

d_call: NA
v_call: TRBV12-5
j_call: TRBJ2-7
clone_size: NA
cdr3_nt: TGTGCTAGTGGTTCTGCCCACTACGAGCAGTACTTC
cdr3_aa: CASGSAHYEQYF

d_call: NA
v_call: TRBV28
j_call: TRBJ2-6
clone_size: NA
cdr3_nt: TGTGCCAGCAGTGCGCTGGGTCTGACACAAAGTCGGGCCAACGTCCTGACTTTC
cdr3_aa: CASSALGLTQSRANVLTF

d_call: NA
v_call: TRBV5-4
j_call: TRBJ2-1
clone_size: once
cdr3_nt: TGTGCCAGCAGCTCCGGGGGCCAGAGCTCCTACAATGAGCAGTTCTTC
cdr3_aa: CASSSGGQSSYNEQFF

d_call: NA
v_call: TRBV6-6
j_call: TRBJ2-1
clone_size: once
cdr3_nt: TGTGCCAGCCTCGCCATTAGGGGTGAGCAGTTCTTC
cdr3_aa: CASLAIRGEQFF

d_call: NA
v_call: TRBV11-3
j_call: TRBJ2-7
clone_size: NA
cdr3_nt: TGTGCCAGCAGCCCCTATAGGGGCCAGGGCGAGCAGTACTTC
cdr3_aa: CASSPYRGQGEQYF

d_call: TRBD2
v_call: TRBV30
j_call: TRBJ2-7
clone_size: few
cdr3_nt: TGTGCCTGGGGGACTAGCGGGGGGACCTACGAGCAGTACTTC
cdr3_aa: CAWGTSGGTYEQYF

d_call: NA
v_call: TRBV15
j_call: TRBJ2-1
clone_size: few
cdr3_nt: TGTGCCACCAGCAGAGAGTCAGCGGCGAATGAGCAGTTCTTC
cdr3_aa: CATSRESAANEQFF

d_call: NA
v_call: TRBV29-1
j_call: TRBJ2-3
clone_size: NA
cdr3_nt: TGCAGCGTGATCCGGACCTATGGGGATACGCAGTATTTT
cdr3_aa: CSVIRTYGDTQYF

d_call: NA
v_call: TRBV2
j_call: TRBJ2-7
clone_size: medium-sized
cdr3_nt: TGTGCCAGCATCCCAAGCGCGAGCTACGAGCAGTACTTC
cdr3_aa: CASIPSASYEQYF

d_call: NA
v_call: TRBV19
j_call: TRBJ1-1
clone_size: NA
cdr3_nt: TGTGCCAGTACCCAAGGCGTATTAATGAACACTGAAGCTTTCTTT
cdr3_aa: CASTQGVLMNTEAFF

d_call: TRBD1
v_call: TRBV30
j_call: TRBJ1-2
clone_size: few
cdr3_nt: TGTGCCTGGCAGGGACAGGCTAACTATGGCTACACCTTC
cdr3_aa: CAWQGQANYGYTF

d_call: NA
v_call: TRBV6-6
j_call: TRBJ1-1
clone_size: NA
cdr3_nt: TGTGCCAGCAGTCCGACAGGTATGGGCACTGAAGCTTTCTTT
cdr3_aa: CASSPTGMGTEAFF

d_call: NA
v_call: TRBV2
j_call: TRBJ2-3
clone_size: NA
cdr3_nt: TGTGCCATCTGGGCGGAGAGCACAGATACGCAGTATTTT
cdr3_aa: CAIWAESTDTQYF

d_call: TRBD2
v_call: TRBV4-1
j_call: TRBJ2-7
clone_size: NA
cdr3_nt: TGCGCCAGCAGCCACAAAGCGGGAGCGGGTCCCGAGCAGTACTTC
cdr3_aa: CASSHKAGAGPEQYF

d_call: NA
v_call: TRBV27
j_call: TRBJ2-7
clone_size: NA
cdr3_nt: TGTGCCAGCAGTCCAGGGACCGCCCCGTACGAGCAGTACTTC
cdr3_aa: CASSPGTAPYEQYF

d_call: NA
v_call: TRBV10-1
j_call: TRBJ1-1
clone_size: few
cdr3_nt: TGCGCCAGCAGTGAGACCCAACAAGCGAGCACTGAAGCTTTCTTT
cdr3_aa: CASSETQQASTEAFF

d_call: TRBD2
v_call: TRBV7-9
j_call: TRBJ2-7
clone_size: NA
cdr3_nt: TGTGCCAGCAGCTTTATAGCGGGGGGGCCGACCTACGAGCAGTACTTC
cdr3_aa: CASSFIAGGPTYEQYF

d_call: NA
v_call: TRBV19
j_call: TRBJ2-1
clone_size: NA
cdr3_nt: TGTGCCAGTAGTATCGCGTTTTCCTACAATGAGCAGTTCTTC
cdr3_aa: CASSIAFSYNEQFF

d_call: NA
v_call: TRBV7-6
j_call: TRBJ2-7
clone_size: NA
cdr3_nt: TGTGCCAGCAGCTTAGCGCGGGACTCTTACTACGAGCAGTACTTC
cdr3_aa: CASSLARDSYYEQYF

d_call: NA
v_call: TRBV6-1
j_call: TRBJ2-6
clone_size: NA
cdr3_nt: TGTGCCAGCGCCTTTAGGGGGATGGGGGCCAACGTCCTGACTTTC
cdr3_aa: CASAFRGMGANVLTF

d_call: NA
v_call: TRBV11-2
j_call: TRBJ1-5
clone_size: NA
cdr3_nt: TGTGCCAGCAGCATCCAGACCGATCAGCCCCAGCATTTT
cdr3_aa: CASSIQTDQPQHF

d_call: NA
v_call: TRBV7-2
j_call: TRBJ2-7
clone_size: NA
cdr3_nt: TGTGCCAGCAGCTTCGGACTCGAGCAGTACTTC
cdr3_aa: CASSFGLEQYF

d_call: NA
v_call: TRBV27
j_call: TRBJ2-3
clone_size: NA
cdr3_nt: TGTGCCAGCAGAAAGTTCTTAGCGGCGCACACAGATACGCAGTATTTT
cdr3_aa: CASRKFLAAHTDTQYF

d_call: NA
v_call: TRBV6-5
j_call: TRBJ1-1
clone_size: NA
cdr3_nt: TGTGCCAGCAGCCTGAATTTTGGGTCGAACACTGAAGCTTTCTTT
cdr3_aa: CASSLNFGSNTEAFF

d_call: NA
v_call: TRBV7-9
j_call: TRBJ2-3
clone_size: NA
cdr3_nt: TGTGCCAGCAGCTTATTAGTAGGGGCCAGCACAGATACGCAGTATTTT
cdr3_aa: CASSLLVGASTDTQYF

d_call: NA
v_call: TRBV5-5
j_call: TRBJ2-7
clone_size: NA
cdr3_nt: TGTGCCAGCAGCGCGGGGATAGGATCCTACGAGCAGTACTTC
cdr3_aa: CASSAGIGSYEQYF

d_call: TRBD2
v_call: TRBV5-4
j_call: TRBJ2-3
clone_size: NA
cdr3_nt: TGTGCCAGCAGCTTTCTGGCGGGAGCGCAAGATACGCAGTATTTT
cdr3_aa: CASSFLAGAQDTQYF

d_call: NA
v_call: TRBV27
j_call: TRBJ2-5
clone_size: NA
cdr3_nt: TGTGCCAGCAGTCAATCCGGGCTCTCAGAGGCCCAGTACTTC
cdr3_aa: CASSQSGLSEAQYF

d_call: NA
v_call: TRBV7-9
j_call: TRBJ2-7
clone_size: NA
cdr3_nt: TGTGCCAGCAGCTTAGTGGCGTACGAGCAGTACTTC
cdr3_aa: CASSLVAYEQYF

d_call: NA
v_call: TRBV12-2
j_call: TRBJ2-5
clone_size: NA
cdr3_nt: TGTGCAAGTCGCTTAGAGACTAGCGGGACCCAAGAGACCCAGTACTTC
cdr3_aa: CASRLETSGTQETQYF

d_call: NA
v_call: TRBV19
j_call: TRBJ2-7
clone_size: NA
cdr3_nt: TGTGCCAGTAGTATAGGAACAGGGAGGTACGAGCAGTACTTC
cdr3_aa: CASSIGTGRYEQYF

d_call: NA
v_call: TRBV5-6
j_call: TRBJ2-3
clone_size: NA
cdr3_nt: TGTGCCAGCAGCATATGTTCGAGCGCGGGGGATACGCAGTATTTT
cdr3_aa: CASSICSSAGDTQYF

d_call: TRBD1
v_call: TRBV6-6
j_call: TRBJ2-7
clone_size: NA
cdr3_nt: TGTGCCAGCAGTTATCCTGGACAGGGGGAGCAGTACTTC
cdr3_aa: CASSYPGQGEQYF

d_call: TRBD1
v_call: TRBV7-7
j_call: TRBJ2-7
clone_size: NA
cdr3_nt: TGTGCCAGCAGCTTAGTAGGCGCAACGGGACAGCTCTTCTACGAGCAGTACTTC
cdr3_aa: CASSLVGATGQLFYEQYF

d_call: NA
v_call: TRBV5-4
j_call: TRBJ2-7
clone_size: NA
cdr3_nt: TGTGCCAGCAGCCCCGGGGGCCACGAGCAGTACTTC
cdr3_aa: CASSPGGHEQYF

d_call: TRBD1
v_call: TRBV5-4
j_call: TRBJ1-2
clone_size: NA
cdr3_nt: TGTGCCAGCAGCTTACCCGACAGGGGCTATGGCTACACCTTC
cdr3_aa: CASSLPDRGYGYTF

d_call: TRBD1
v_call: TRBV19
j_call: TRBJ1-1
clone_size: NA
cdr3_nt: TGTGCCAGTACAGGGGGCATGAACACTGAAGCTTTCTTT
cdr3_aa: CASTGGMNTEAFF

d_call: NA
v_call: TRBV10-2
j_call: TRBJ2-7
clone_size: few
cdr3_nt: TGCGCCAGCAGTATTTATGGTTCCTACGAGCAGTACTTC
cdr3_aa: CASSIYGSYEQYF

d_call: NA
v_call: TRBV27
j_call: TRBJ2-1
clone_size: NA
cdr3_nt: TGTGCCAGCAGTTTATACGCCTCGAGCTCCTACAATGAGCAGTTCTTC
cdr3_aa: CASSLYASSSYNEQFF

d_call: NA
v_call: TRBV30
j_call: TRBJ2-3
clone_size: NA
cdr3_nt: TGTGCCTGGACCGCGGGCCCTACTTACACAGATACGCAGTATTTT
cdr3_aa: CAWTAGPTYTDTQYF

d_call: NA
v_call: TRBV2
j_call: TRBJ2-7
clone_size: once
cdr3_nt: TGTGCCAGCACAACCTACGAGCAGTACTTC
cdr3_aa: CASTTYEQYF

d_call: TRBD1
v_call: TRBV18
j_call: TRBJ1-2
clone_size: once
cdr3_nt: TGTGCCAGCTCACAAACCCGGGACAGGGCGTATACCTTC
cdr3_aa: CASSQTRDRAYTF

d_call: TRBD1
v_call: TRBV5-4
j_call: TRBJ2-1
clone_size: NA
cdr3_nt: TGTGCCAGCAGTTTGACAGGGGGGAATGAGCAGTTCTTC
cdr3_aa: CASSLTGGNEQFF

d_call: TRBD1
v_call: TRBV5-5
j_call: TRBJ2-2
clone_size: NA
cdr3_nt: TGTGCCAGCAGCCTCACTCCAGGGGGCTGGACCGGGGAGCTGTTTTTT
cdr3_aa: CASSLTPGGWTGELFF

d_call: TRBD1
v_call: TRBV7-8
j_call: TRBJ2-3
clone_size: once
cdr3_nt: TGTGCCAGCAGCCCCGACAGGGGTCCAGATACGCAGTATTTT
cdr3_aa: CASSPDRGPDTQYF

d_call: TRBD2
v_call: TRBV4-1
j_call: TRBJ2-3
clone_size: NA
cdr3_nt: TGCGCCAGCAGCCAAGAAGGGCAGGGAGTAGCGGGAAGGGACGCAGATACGCAGTATTTT
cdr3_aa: CASSQEGQGVAGRDADTQYF

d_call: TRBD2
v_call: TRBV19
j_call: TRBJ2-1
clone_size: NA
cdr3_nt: TGTGCCAGTAGTCATAGCGGGAGTGTGGATGAGCAGTTCTTC
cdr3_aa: CASSHSGSVDEQFF

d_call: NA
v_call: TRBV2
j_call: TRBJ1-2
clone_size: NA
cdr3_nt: TGTGCCAGCAGTGAAGCGGGCAGGGGATTGTCTAACTATGGCTACACCTTC
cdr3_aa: CASSEAGRGLSNYGYTF

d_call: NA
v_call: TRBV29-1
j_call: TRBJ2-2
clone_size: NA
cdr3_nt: TGCAGCGTTCTTATGGGCGGGGAGCTGTTTTTT
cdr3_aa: CSVLMGGELFF

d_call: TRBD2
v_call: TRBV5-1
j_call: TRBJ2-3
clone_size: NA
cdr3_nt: TGCGCCAGCAGGCGGGAGGCCACAGATACGCAGTATTTT
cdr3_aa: CASRREATDTQYF

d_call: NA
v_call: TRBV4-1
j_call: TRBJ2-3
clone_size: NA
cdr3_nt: TGCGCCAGCAAGATGAGTAAGTTCACAGATACGCAGTATTTT
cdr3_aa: CASKMSKFTDTQYF